Following are 31 T cell receptor beta chains from one sample sequenced in a study of blood T cell repertoires in COVID-19. Clones were sequenced by immunoSEQ multiplex PCR, and TCRdb holds only the in-frame ones, with some missing. The sample lists 70,000 to 75,000 clones; roughly 79% were seen once. Sequenced: peripheral blood. Receptors were obtained from a woman between 70 and 85 years old with acute or convalescent COVID-19.

This chain uses TRBV2 with TRBJ1-6; perhaps TRBD1 as D (6 bases). Looked up from germline, CDR1 is SNHLY and CDR2 is FYNNEI. V was pared by 6 bases and J by 3 bases, with 12 bases between. This CDR3 is 15 amino acids long. The CDR3 sequence is CASSIRTVYNSPLHF. The CDR3 bases are TGTGCCAGCAGCATACGGACAGTCTATAATTCACCCCTCCACTTT. Looking up the rest from reference TRBV2 and TRBJ1-6 gives the full variable domain: EPEVTQTPSHQVTQMGQEVILRCVPISNHLYFYWYRQILGQKVEFLVSFYNNEISEKSEIFDDQFSVERPDGSNFTLKIRSTKLEDSAMYFCASSIRTVYNSPLHFGNGTRLTVT.

In this sample, this clone turned up once. The gene calls are TRBV28 and TRBJ1-1, with D unclear. The V gene lost 10 bases and the J gene lost 2 bases, with 11 bases spanning the gap. The CDR3 loop spans 12 amino acids. Germline CDR1 is MDHEN and CDR2 is SYDVKM. The CDR3 reads CATYWANTEAFF. The DNA of the CDR3 is TGTGCCACCTACTGGGCCAACACTGAAGCTTTCTTT.

V usage is TRBV10-2 and J usage is TRBJ1-1, with D perhaps matching TRBD1 (6 bases). CDR3 length: 14 amino acids. The ends were cut back, 3 bases at V and 2 bases at J, with 10 bases in the middle. Germline CDR1 is WSHSY and CDR2 is SAAADI. The CDR3 loop is CASSETGLNTEAFF. DNA of the CDR3: TGCGCCAGCAGTGAAACAGGGCTAAACACTGAAGCTTTCTTT.

The chain employs TRBV12-3 or TRBV12-4 and TRBJ2-1; the D gene is possibly TRBD2 (5 bases). The germline V and J ends were trimmed by 6 bases and 9 bases, with 12 bases remaining between them. The CDR3 has 12 residues. Here the CDR3 reads CASSPRGIEQFF. CDR3 DNA: TGTGCCAGCAGCCCCCGGGGAATTGAGCAGTTCTTC.

This clone has just a few counts. The chain uses TRBV7-9 and TRBJ2-1; D may be TRBD2 (6 bases). Deletions cut 4 bases from V and 9 bases from J, with 13 bases between. CDR1 is SEHNR and CDR2 is FQNEAQ in the germline V gene (reference sequence). The length of the CDR3 is 13 residues. CDR3 loop: CASSSRDSTEQFF. In DNA form, the CDR3 reads TGTGCCAGCAGCTCCCGGGACTCAACTGAGCAGTTCTTC.

This clone was detected a few times. The chain joins TRBV18 to TRBJ1-1, with 10 nucleotides matching TRBD1. Germline CDR1 is KGHSH and CDR2 is LQKENI. CDR3 size: 15 residues. V shed 4 bases, J shed 2 bases, and the junction held 4 bases outside the gene matches. The CDR3 loop reads CASSRQGADNTEAFF. CDR3 coding DNA: TGTGCCAGCTCACGACAGGGGGCTGACAACACTGAAGCTTTCTTT.

The J gene is TRBJ1-3, the V gene TRBV19; TRBD1 might be the D (5 bases). V was pared by 3 bases and J by 0 bases, with 12 bases between. The CDR3 is made up of 16 amino acids. Germline V gene lookup returns CDR1 LNHDA and CDR2 SQIVND (reference sequence). The DNA for the CDR3 is TGTGCCAGTAGTATCACAGGATTAAACTCTGGAAACACCATATATTTT. Amino acids: CASSITGLNSGNTIYF.

The chain employs TRBV18 and TRBJ1-3; TRBD1 might be the D (5 bases). This CDR3 contains 16 residues. The germline V gene encodes CDR1 KGHSH and CDR2 LQKENI. The V gene lost 6 bases and the J gene lost 0 bases, with 15 bases spanning the gap. CDR3 amino acids: CASSQGGTVSGNTIYF. The CDR3 DNA sequence: TGTGCCAGCTCCCAGGGCGGGACGGTCTCTGGAAACACCATATATTTT.

CDR3 DNA: TGTGCCAGCAGCCAAGATCTCAGGGGTGGAGGCCAGCCCCAGCATTTT. It is translated as CASSQDLRGGGQPQHF. V and J are TRBV3-1 (or the pseudogene TRBV3-2) and TRBJ1-5; perhaps TRBD1 as D (6 bases). Trimming cost V 0 bases and J 7 bases, with 16 bases left between them. Germline CDR1 LGHDT, CDR2 YNNKEL (reference sequence). The CDR3 totals 16 residues.

The chain is built from TRBV5-1 and TRBJ2-5, with TRBD1 as a possible D gene (7 bases). Germline V gives CDR1 SGHRS, CDR2 YFSETQ. Trimming removed 0 bases from V and 4 bases from J, with 10 bases in between. CDR3 length: 14 residues. This chain's CDR3 is CASSLEQGGETQYF. The CDR3 DNA follows: TGCGCCAGCAGCTTGGAGCAGGGGGGAGAGACCCAGTACTTC.

The V gene is TRBV7-9, the J gene TRBJ2-7; TRBD2 matches 11 bases. V lost 6 bases to trimming and J lost 3 bases; unmatched junction nucleotides: 7. The CDR3 contains 15 residues. Germline lookup yields CDR1 SEHNR and CDR2 FQNEAQ (reference sequence). CDR3 in amino acids: CASSTSGSNSYEQYF. Written as DNA, the CDR3 is TGTGCCAGCAGTACTAGCGGGAGCAACAGCTACGAGCAGTACTTC.

The chain employs TRBV5-1 and TRBJ1-2, with D possibly being TRBD1 (5 bases). Trimming stripped 4 bases from V and 0 bases from J, with 19 bases between. In germline, CDR1 is SGHRS, CDR2 YFSETQ. This CDR3 has 17 amino acids. CDR3: CASSPWAGGPTNYGYTF. The CDR3 DNA follows: TGCGCCAGCAGCCCGTGGGCCGGGGGTCCCACTAACTATGGCTACACCTTC.

The V gene is TRBV6-4, the J gene TRBJ1-2, with D tentatively TRBD1 (5 bases). V was trimmed by 6 bases and J by 10 bases, leaving 18 bases between them. The germline V gene encodes CDR1 MRHNA and CDR2 SNTAGT. The CDR3 totals 13 residues. This CDR3 reads CASRADRTGDYTF. CDR3 in DNA: TGTGCCAGCAGGGCCGACAGAACTGGAGACTACACCTTC.

The V and J genes are TRBV28 and TRBJ2-1, with TRBD2 matching 9 bases. In germline, CDR1 is MDHEN, CDR2 SYDVKM. J gave up 12 bases and V 4 bases, and 13 bases lay outside the gene matches. This CDR3 region has 15 residues. CDR3 nucleotide sequence: TGTGCCAGCAGTTCACTAGCGGGTCGAGGGACTGGGCAGTTCTTC. Translated: CASSSLAGRGTGQFF.

The chain carries TRBV18 and TRBJ2-3, with 13 bases lining up with TRBD2. The CDR3 has 16 amino acids. J was trimmed by 5 bases and V by 2 bases; bases with no gene match: 4. CDR1 is KGHSH and CDR2 is LQKENI in the germline V gene. CDR3 in DNA: TGTGCCAGCTCACCAGTTGGACTAGCGGGAGTAGATACGCAGTATTTT. This codes for CASSPVGLAGVDTQYF.

The table lists this clone with a few counts. The V gene is TRBV29-1, the J gene TRBJ2-3; 9 nucleotides align to TRBD2. Germline V gives CDR1 SQVTM, CDR2 ANQGSEA. The junction had 5 bases not matched to a gene; V was cut back by 0 bases and J by 4 bases. This CDR3 is built from 15 residues. The CDR3 region has the DNA TGCAGCGTTGAAGAGGTGGCGGGAGGGGCAGATACGCAGTATTTT. Protein product: CSVEEVAGGADTQYF.

The rearrangement links TRBV19 to TRBJ2-1, with 11 positions matching TRBD2. Germline CDR1 is LNHDA and CDR2 is SQIVND (reference sequence). This CDR3 region has 15 residues. The trim removed 5 bases at V and 7 bases at J, leaving 7 bases unmatched. The CDR3 DNA reads as TGTGCCAGTAGTTCGAGGACTAGCGGGTCGAATGAGCAGTTCTTC. It codes for CASSSRTSGSNEQFF.

The table lists this clone with a count of one. This chain connects TRBV6-5 to TRBJ1-5; TRBD1 matches 7 bases. The germline V gene has CDR1 MNHEY and CDR2 SVGAGI. The V and J ends lost 6 bases and 4 bases, in that order; junction bases with no gene match: 9. The CDR3 totals 15 residues. CDR3: CASSGRQGLNQPQHF. The CDR3 nucleotides read TGTGCCAGCAGCGGGAGACAGGGCTTAAATCAGCCCCAGCATTTT.

This clone was seen ten or more times. V usage is TRBV19 and J usage is TRBJ1-1; D is unresolved. This CDR3 region has 14 residues. Germline CDR1 is LNHDA and CDR2 is SQIVND (reference sequence). V was pared by 1 base and J by 0 bases, with 6 bases between. CDR3 nucleotides: TGTGCCAGTAGTATAGTCAGGATGAACACTGAAGCTTTCTTT. Residues: CASSIVRMNTEAFF.

This clone showed up just once. The chain employs TRBV28 and TRBJ1-1; TRBD1 matches 10 bases. CDR1 is MDHEN and CDR2 is SYDVKM in the germline V gene. V lost 5 bases and J lost 4; bases outside the gene matches: 7. CDR3 length: 15 amino acids. The CDR3 spells CASSVTGGASTEAFF. In DNA form, the CDR3 reads TGTGCCAGCAGTGTGACAGGGGGCGCAAGCACTGAAGCTTTCTTT. The full variable domain, its missing parts supplied by reference TRBV28 and TRBJ1-1, is DVKVTQSSRYLVKRTGEKVFLECVQDMDHENMFWYRQDPGLGLRLIYFSYDVKMKEKGDIPEGYSVSREKKERFSLILESASTNQTSMYLCASSVTGGASTEAFFGQGTRLTVV.

The rearrangement joins TRBV13 to TRBJ2-4; 7 positions agree with TRBD2. Trimming at V came to 2 bases and at J to 11 bases, leaving 21 bases not matched to a gene. Germline loops: CDR1 PRHDT, CDR2 FYEKMQ (reference sequence). This CDR3 comprises 18 residues. The CDR3 coding sequence is TGTGCCAGCAGCTTAAACGAGGGAGGGCGGGTGGCGAGTTCGCTTCAGTACTTC. Encoded protein: CASSLNEGGRVASSLQYF.

The chain employs TRBV27 and TRBJ2-2; the D gene is possibly TRBD2 (5 bases). Trimming took 8 bases from V and 0 from J, leaving 13 bases between them. Germline assignment: CDR1 MNHEY and CDR2 SMNVEV (reference sequence). This CDR3 spans 15 amino acids. The chain's CDR3 is CASHPGSPNTGELFF. The CDR3 DNA reads as TGTGCCAGCCACCCGGGGAGCCCGAACACCGGGGAGCTGTTTTTT.

The J gene is TRBJ2-3, the V gene TRBV28, with TRBD2 matching over 7 bases. The J segment lost 7 bases and the V segment lost 3 bases, leaving 13 bases of the junction unmatched. The CDR3 is 16 residues long. The germline gives CDR1 MDHEN, CDR2 SYDVKM. CDR3 residues: CASSFIAGNLRNTQYF. As DNA, the CDR3 is TGTGCCAGCAGTTTCATAGCGGGCAACCTAAGGAATACGCAGTATTTT.

The V gene is TRBV6-1, the J gene TRBJ2-3, with 10 positions matching TRBD1. CDR3 length: 16 residues. Germline-derived CDR1 and CDR2 are MNHNS and SASEGT. V gave up 4 bases and J gave up 3 bases; unmatched junction bases: 7. CDR3 coding DNA: TGTGCCAGCAGTGCAGTCCGGGACAGGGGAACAGATACGCAGTATTTT. This gives the protein CASSAVRDRGTDTQYF.

V and J are TRBV5-1 and TRBJ1-2, with D possibly matching TRBD1 (6 bases). Looked up from germline, CDR1 is SGHRS and CDR2 is YFSETQ. V lost 4 bases to trimming and J lost 6 bases, with 16 bases between them. CDR3 size: 14 residues. CDR3 amino acids: CASSHRTEAHGYTF. In nucleotides, the CDR3 is TGCGCCAGCAGCCACCGGACAGAGGCACATGGCTACACCTTC.

The rearrangement uses TRBV27 and TRBJ2-7, with 9 bases fitting TRBD2. Looked up from germline, CDR1 is MNHEY and CDR2 is SMNVEV (reference sequence). The CDR3 length is 15 residues. With V trimmed by 4 bases and J by 1 base, 5 bases remained unmatched. For the CDR3, the DNA is TGTGCCAGCAGTTCCCTCCTAGCGGGATCCTACGAGCAGTACTTC. Residues: CASSSLLAGSYEQYF.

The chain couples TRBV27 to TRBJ1-5; 8 bases agree with TRBD1. The germline gives CDR1 MNHEY, CDR2 SMNVEV (reference sequence). CDR3 length: 16 residues. The V gene end was trimmed by 5 bases and the J gene end by 6 bases; junction bases not matched to a gene: 12. The CDR3: CASSRIQGAGVQPQHF. The DNA for the CDR3 is TGTGCCAGCAGTCGGATCCAGGGGGCAGGGGTTCAGCCCCAGCATTTT.

The rearrangement uses TRBV7-2 and TRBJ2-1; D ambiguous. CDR3 length: 15 residues. V gave up 4 bases and J gave up 0 bases, with 10 bases separating them. Germline V gene lookup returns CDR1 SGHTA and CDR2 FQGNSA. CDR3 DNA sequence: TGTGCCAGCAGCTCCGAGGTGAGCTCCTACAATGAGCAGTTCTTC. Translation: CASSSEVSSYNEQFF.

The V gene is TRBV7-2, the J gene TRBJ1-1, with 10 bases fitting TRBD1. The V gene end was trimmed by 0 bases and the J gene end by 2 bases; junction bases not matched to a gene: 3. CDR3 length equals 16 residues. From germline, CDR1 is SGHTA and CDR2 FQGNSA. CDR3 sequence: CASSLALTGGNTEAFF. As DNA, the CDR3 is TGTGCCAGCAGCTTAGCGCTGACAGGGGGCAACACTGAAGCTTTCTTT.

This chain joins TRBV7-2 and TRBJ2-6, with D uncertain. The CDR3 is made up of 17 amino acids. The germline V and J ends were trimmed by 10 bases and 0 bases, with 19 bases remaining between them. Germline V lookup: CDR1 SGHTA, CDR2 FQGNSA. The CDR3 loop is CAKLIPPPGSGANVLTF. CDR3 nucleotides: TGTGCCAAACTAATTCCGCCACCGGGCTCTGGGGCCAACGTCCTGACTTTC.

The chain combines TRBV6-5 with TRBJ2-4, with TRBD2 identical over 7 bases. The CDR3 consists of 15 residues. Germline CDR1 is MNHEY and CDR2 is SVGAGI. The V and J ends lost 6 bases and 0 bases, in that order; junction bases with no gene match: 5. CDR3 in amino acids: CASRGLGSAKNIQYF. The CDR3 DNA sequence: TGTGCCAGCAGAGGACTAGGTTCAGCCAAAAACATTCAGTACTTC.